This TCR beta chain stems from a study of control samples from healthy donors and cancer patients. This clone was detected once. Germline CDR1 SNHLY, CDR2 FYNNEI. Trimming took 7 bases from V and 2 from J, leaving 7 bases between them. CDR3 length: 12 amino acids. Clones were read by immunoSEQ multiplex PCR, and TCRdb kept only the in-frame ones, dropping some. The sample records fewer than 200,000 clones, almost 90% being singletons. The V and J genes are TRBV2 and TRBJ2-3, with D unclear. This sequence was found in a woman in her thirties in good health. Sequenced sample: blood. The CDR3 loop reads CASNAVTDTQYF. The DNA for the CDR3 is TGTGCCAGCAACGCGGTCACAGATACGCAGTATTTT. The variable domain in full, completed from reference TRBV2 and TRBJ2-3, reads EPEVTQTPSHQVTQMGQEVILRCVPISNHLYFYWYRQILGQKVEFLVSFYNNEISEKSEIFDDQFSVERPDGSNFTLKIRSTKLEDSAMYFCASNAVTDTQYFGPGTRLTVL.